The 18 T cell receptor beta chains in this list originate from one sample, sequenced in a study of cytomegalovirus exposure and HLA in healthy donors. Primers: 60 Vbeta forward and 13 Jbeta reverse. Libraries were prepared by immunoSEQ multiplex PCR; TCRdb keeps only in-frame clonotypes and omits some of them. The sample shows 170,000 or so clones, roughly four fifths of them seen only once. The sample taken for sequencing was PBMCs. All receptors come from a middle-aged man in good health and CMV-seronegative.

In this sample, this clone turned up a few times. The chain links TRBV28 to TRBJ1-2; 8 nucleotides align to TRBD1. V lost 6 bases, J lost 0 bases, and 3 bases stayed unmatched. The CDR3 has 14 amino acids. From germline, CDR1 is MDHEN and CDR2 SYDVKM. CDR3 bases: TGTGCCAGCAGAATGGACAGGGCTAACTATGGCTACACCTTC. It translates to CASRMDRANYGYTF.

The chain has TRBV19 and TRBJ2-1; D perhaps matches TRBD2 (6 bases). The CDR3 is 15 amino acids. Trimming pared 3 bases from V and 6 bases from J, leaving 15 bases between. The germline V gene has CDR1 LNHDA and CDR2 SQIVND (reference sequence). The CDR3 DNA is TGTGCCAGTAGTATTAGCGGAAACCGTCCCAATGAGCAGTTCTTC. Its protein is CASSISGNRPNEQFF.

The DNA for the CDR3 is TGTGCCAGTACCCTCAGGACAGACGCTGGAAACACCATATATTTT. Protein sequence: CASTLRTDAGNTIYF. The rearrangement links TRBV19 to TRBJ1-3; TRBD1 might be the D (6 bases). Germline V lookup: CDR1 LNHDA, CDR2 SQIVND (reference sequence). V dropped 7 bases and J dropped 2 bases, with 15 bases sitting between them. The CDR3 has 15 residues.

The J gene is TRBJ1-5, the V gene TRBV6-5; 9 nucleotides align to TRBD1. Germline assignment: CDR1 MNHEY and CDR2 SVGAGI. The CDR3 runs to 15 residues. J was trimmed by 3 bases and V by 5 bases; bases with no gene match: 5. The CDR3 bases are TGTGCCAGCAGTACAGACAGGGGGGCCAATCAGCCCCAGCATTTT. It yields the protein CASSTDRGANQPQHF.

This rearrangement joins TRBV15 to TRBJ2-5; 12 bases are shared with TRBD2. This CDR3 is built from 17 residues. CDR1 and CDR2 from the germline V gene are LNHNV and YYDKDF (reference sequence). With 4 bases clipped from V and 1 base from J, the junction kept 7 bases outside the gene matches. In DNA, the CDR3 is TGTGCCACCAGCACCGCTCTAGCGGGGGGGACCCAAGAGACCCAGTACTTC. Protein: CATSTALAGGTQETQYF.

V and J are TRBV7-9 and TRBJ1-2; TRBD1 is a possible D gene (6 bases). Germline lookup yields CDR1 SEHNR and CDR2 FQNEAQ (reference sequence). The CDR3 extends over 14 amino acids. With 5 bases removed from V and 4 bases from J, the gap between germline ends came to 14 bases. In nucleotides, the CDR3 is TGTGCCAGCAGCCAAACAGGGACCCCCTATGGCTACACCTTC. Protein: CASSQTGTPYGYTF.

The chain couples TRBV10-2 to TRBJ1-1; 7 bases agree with TRBD1. J lost 1 base, V lost 3 bases, and 5 bases had no gene match. This CDR3 has 15 residues. Germline CDR1 reads WSHSY; CDR2 reads SAAADI. CDR3 in amino acids: CASSDAGTANTEAFF. CDR3 in DNA: TGCGCCAGCAGTGATGCTGGGACAGCGAACACTGAAGCTTTCTTT.

The V gene is TRBV5-1, the J gene TRBJ2-3, with TRBD1 matching 8 bases. The V segment lost 5 bases and the J segment 12 bases; nucleotides outside the gene matches: 8. Germline V lookup: CDR1 SGHRS, CDR2 YFSETQ. The CDR3 runs to 12 residues. CDR3 DNA: TGCGCCAGCAGTTTGTCCGGGACAGGACAGTATTTT. Amino acids: CASSLSGTGQYF.

The chain is built from TRBV27 and TRBJ2-7, with 11 bases matching TRBD2. V shed 0 bases and J 2 bases; nucleotides not matched to a gene: 9. This CDR3 contains 18 residues. Germline-derived CDR1 and CDR2 are MNHEY and SMNVEV (reference sequence). The CDR3 DNA reads as TGTGCCAGCAGTTTATCCCGGCTAGCGGGGGGCGGGACCTACGAGCAGTACTTC. Translating gives CASSLSRLAGGGTYEQYF.

The rearrangement uses TRBV5-8 and TRBJ2-7; 7 bases align to TRBD2. The V gene end was trimmed by 0 bases and the J gene end by 8 bases; junction bases not matched to a gene: 14. Germline V gene lookup returns CDR1 SGHTS and CDR2 YDEGEE. This CDR3 has 16 amino acids. The CDR3 loop is CASSLAKGLKNPKQYF. The CDR3 DNA sequence: TGTGCCAGCAGCTTGGCCAAGGGACTAAAAAACCCCAAGCAGTACTTC.

The rearrangement uses TRBV5-4 and TRBJ2-7; 8 nucleotides agree with TRBD2. The CDR3 is made up of 15 amino acids. Trimming took 1 base from V and 0 from J; bases not matched to a gene: 3. Germline V gives CDR1 SGHNT, CDR2 YYREEE (reference sequence). The CDR3 DNA reads TGTGCCAGCAGCTTGACTAGCGGAAGCTCCTACGAGCAGTACTTC. This translates into CASSLTSGSSYEQYF. The full variable domain, completed using reference TRBV5-4 and TRBJ2-7, is ETGVTQSPTHLIKTRGQQVTLRCSSQSGHNTVSWYQQALGQGPQFIFQYYREEENGRGNFPPRFSGLQFPNYSSELNVNALELDDSALYLCASSLTSGSSYEQYFGPGTRLTVT.

The V gene is TRBV28, the J gene TRBJ2-7; 7 nucleotides match TRBD1. The V segment lost 3 bases and the J segment 1 base; nucleotides outside the gene matches: 3. The CDR3 runs to 14 residues. Germline V gene lookup returns CDR1 MDHEN and CDR2 SYDVKM. CDR3 in DNA: TGTGCCAGCAGTTTTGGGACAGCGTCCTACGAGCAGTACTTC. Translating it yields CASSFGTASYEQYF.

This clone was seen just once. The chain joins TRBV18 to TRBJ2-5, with a possible D match to TRBD2 (5 bases). Germline loops: CDR1 KGHSH, CDR2 LQKENI. This CDR3 region has 13 residues. The V end lost 3 bases, the J end lost 5 bases, and 10 bases lay between the germline ends. The CDR3 region has the DNA TGTGCCAGCTCACCGACCCCGGGGGAGACCCAGTACTTC. This codes for CASSPTPGETQYF.

The rearrangement links TRBV30 to TRBJ1-1; possible D gene TRBD1, 6 bases. This CDR3 has 14 amino acids. Trimming took off 0 bases at V and 4 bases at J, with 12 bases between the two ends. Per germline, CDR1 GTSNPN and CDR2 SVGIG (reference sequence). As DNA, the CDR3 is TGTGCCTGGAGTGTACAATCAGGGGTCACTGAAGCTTTCTTT. Its translation: CAWSVQSGVTEAFF. Filled out from reference TRBV30 and TRBJ1-1, the complete variable domain reads SQTIHQWPATLVQPVGSPLSLECTVEGTSNPNLYWYRQAAGRGLQLLFYSVGIGQISSEVPQNLSASRPQDRQFILSSKKLLLSDSGFYLCAWSVQSGVTEAFFGQGTRLTVV.

V usage is TRBV19 and J usage is TRBJ1-2; 7 nucleotides agree with TRBD1. With 3 bases clipped from V and 3 bases from J, the junction kept 10 bases outside the gene matches. CDR1 and CDR2 from the germline V gene are LNHDA and SQIVND (reference sequence). CDR3 length equals 16 residues. The CDR3: CASSMDRSSYDYGYTF. The CDR3, as DNA: TGTGCCAGTAGTATGGACAGGTCCTCGTACGACTATGGCTACACCTTC. Supplemented by reference TRBV19 and TRBJ1-2, the full variable domain reads DGGITQSPKYLFRKEGQNVTLSCEQNLNHDAMYWYRQDPGQGLRLIYYSQIVNDFQKGDIAEGYSVSREKKESFPLTVTSAQKNPTAFYLCASSMDRSSYDYGYTFGSGTRLTVV.

The chain uses TRBV7-9 and TRBJ1-3; D gene uncertain. This CDR3 region has 17 residues. Trimming shortened V by 5 bases and J by 0 bases, and 17 bases separated the two germline ends. CDR1 and CDR2 from the germline V gene are SEHNR and FQNEAQ (reference sequence). The CDR3 reads CASSPLEGRLSGNTIYF. In DNA form, the CDR3 reads TGTGCCAGCAGCCCATTGGAGGGCCGTCTCTCTGGAAACACCATATATTTT. The full variable domain, with the rest looked up from reference TRBV7-9 and TRBJ1-3, is DTGVSQNPRHKITKRGQNVTFRCDPISEHNRLYWYRQTLGQGPEFLTYFQNEAQLEKSRLLSDRFSAERPKGSFSTLEIQRTEQGDSAMYLCASSPLEGRLSGNTIYFGEGSWLTVV.

The chain joins TRBV6-5 to TRBJ1-2; D uncertain. V lost 4 bases and J 1 base, leaving 13 bases between the germline ends. Germline CDR1 reads MNHEY; CDR2 reads SVGAGI. The CDR3 covers 15 residues. CDR3 region: CASSSPIGDNYGYTF. CDR3 in DNA: TGTGCCAGCAGTTCCCCGATCGGAGATAACTATGGCTACACCTTC.

This clone was recorded a few times. The genes are TRBV5-1 and TRBJ1-1; no firm D call. The CDR3 spans 11 residues. Trimming removed 5 bases from V and 5 bases from J, with 7 bases in between. From germline, CDR1 is SGHRS and CDR2 YFSETQ. This CDR3 is CASREGTEAFF. The CDR3 DNA reads TGCGCCAGCAGGGAGGGTACTGAAGCTTTCTTT.